The source of this T cell receptor beta chain is a study of T cell responses to AZD1222 COVID-19 vaccine. Method: immunoSEQ multiplex PCR; TCRdb's copy keeps in-frame clones and lacks some. The repertoire has some 130,000 clones, more than 75% of them found once; the top ten carry approximately 0.98%. The junction had 11 bases not matched to a gene; V was cut back by 3 bases and J by 0 bases. Germline CDR1 SNHLY, CDR2 FYNNEI. The CDR3 runs to 19 residues. The chain employs TRBV2 and TRBJ2-6; 7 nucleotides align to TRBD1. Sequenced material: peripheral blood, taken 28 days after the second AZD1222 dose. The receptor comes from an adult who received the AZD1222 COVID-19 vaccine. CDR3 residues: CASSDARGTRSSGANVLTF. CDR3 nucleotide sequence: TGTGCCAGCAGTGATGCCAGGGGGACCCGATCCTCTGGGGCCAACGTCCTGACTTTC.